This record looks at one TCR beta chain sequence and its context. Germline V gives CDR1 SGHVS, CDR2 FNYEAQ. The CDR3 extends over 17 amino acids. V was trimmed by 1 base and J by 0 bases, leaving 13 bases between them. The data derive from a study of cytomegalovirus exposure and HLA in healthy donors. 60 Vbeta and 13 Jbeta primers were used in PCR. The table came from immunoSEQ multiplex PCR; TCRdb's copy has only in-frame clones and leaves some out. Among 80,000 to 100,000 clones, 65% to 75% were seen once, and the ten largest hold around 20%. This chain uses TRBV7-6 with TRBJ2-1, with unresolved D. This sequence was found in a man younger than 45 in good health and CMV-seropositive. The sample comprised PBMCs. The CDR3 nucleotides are TGTGCCAGCAGCTTAGTTGTTTCCTATAGCTCCTACAATGAGCAGTTCTTC. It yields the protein CASSLVVSYSSYNEQFF.